The entry that follows covers one T cell receptor (beta chain) sequence. The source of the sample is a study of blood T cell repertoires in COVID-19. The CDR3 has 14 amino acids. The germline gives CDR1 SGHRS, CDR2 YFSETQ. V was pared by 7 bases and J by 9 bases, with 13 bases of the junction left unmatched. Per the study methods: From reference gene primer amplification, estimates of nucleated cell counts were derived. Here immunoSEQ multiplex PCR was the method, and the copy in TCRdb shows in-frame clones only, minus some. Clonal size and the V and J genes are those of that table, whereas D and trimming came from the DNA. This table has some 97,000 clones, 80% to 90% appearing once.

The sequence was obtained from a human donor in a cohort sampled during active COVID-19. Input material: peripheral blood. The V gene is TRBV5-1, the J gene TRBJ1-5; 7 bases align to TRBD1. Written as DNA, the CDR3 is TGCGCCAGCTCCCAAGGGACAGCCGAGGGGCCCCAGCATTTT. Its translation is CASSQGTAEGPQHF. The complete variable domain, with remaining parts taken from reference TRBV5-1 and TRBJ1-5, reads KAGVTQTPRYLIKTRGQQVTLSCSPISGHRSVSWYQQTPGQGLQFLFEYFSETQRNKGNFPGRFSGRQFSNSRSEMNVSTLELGDSALYLCASSQGTAEGPQHFGDGTRLSIL.